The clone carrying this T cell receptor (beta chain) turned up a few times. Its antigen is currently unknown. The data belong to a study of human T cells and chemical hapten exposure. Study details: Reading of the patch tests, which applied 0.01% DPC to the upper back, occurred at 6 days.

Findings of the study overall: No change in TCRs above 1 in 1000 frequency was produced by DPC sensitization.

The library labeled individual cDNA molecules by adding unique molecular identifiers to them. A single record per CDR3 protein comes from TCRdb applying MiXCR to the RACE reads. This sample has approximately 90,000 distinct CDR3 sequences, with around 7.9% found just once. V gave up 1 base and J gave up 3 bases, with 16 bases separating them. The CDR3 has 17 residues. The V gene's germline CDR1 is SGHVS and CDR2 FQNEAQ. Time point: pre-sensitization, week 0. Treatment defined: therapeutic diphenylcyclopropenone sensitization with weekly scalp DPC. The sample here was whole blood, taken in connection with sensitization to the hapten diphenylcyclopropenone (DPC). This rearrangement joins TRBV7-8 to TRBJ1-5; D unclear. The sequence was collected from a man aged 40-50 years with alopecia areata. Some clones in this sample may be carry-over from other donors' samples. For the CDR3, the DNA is TGTGCCAGCAGCTTAGGCGGGAACATCGGTCACAATCAGCCCCAGCATTTT. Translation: CASSLGGNIGHNQPQHF.